One and the same sample provided the 16 T cell receptor beta chains below, sequenced in a study of shared clonotypes between healthy human individuals. The repertoire was sequenced with immunoSEQ multiplex PCR; TCRdb's copy has only in-frame clones and lacks some. The sample yields more than 2 million clones, approximately 94% seen once. Positive CCR7 selection of CD45RO-negative cells yielded the naive CD8 cells, and terminally differentiated effector memory CD45RA+ cells were excluded. Sequenced sample: naive CD8+ T cells sorted from blood. Receptors originate from a man between 18 and 35 years old in good health.

This chain uses TRBV2 with TRBJ2-3; the D gene is possibly TRBD2 (5 bases). V was cut by 1 base and J by 2 bases, with 16 bases left in between. Germline CDR1 SNHLY, CDR2 FYNNEI. The CDR3 length is 17 residues. The CDR3 nucleotides read TGTGCCAGCAGTGAAGTCGCTAGCAGCATATCCACAGATACGCAGTATTTT. Its protein product is CASSEVASSISTDTQYF. Full variable domain (remainder filled in from reference TRBV2 and TRBJ2-3): EPEVTQTPSHQVTQMGQEVILRCVPISNHLYFYWYRQILGQKVEFLVSFYNNEISEKSEIFDDQFSVERPDGSNFTLKIRSTKLEDSAMYFCASSEVASSISTDTQYFGPGTRLTVL.

V is TRBV11-2 and J is TRBJ2-1; D is unclear. Trimming removed 6 bases at V and 9 bases at J, with 15 bases between. The CDR3 is 13 amino acids. In germline, CDR1 is SGHAT, CDR2 FQNNGV. Here the CDR3 DNA reads TGTGCCAGCAGGAACATCGATTCAGCTGAGCAGTTCTTC. Encoded protein: CASRNIDSAEQFF.

The rearrangement uses TRBV6-9 and TRBJ2-7; D gene uncertain. Per germline, CDR1 MNHGY and CDR2 SVAAGI. The CDR3 extends over 10 amino acids. V lost 10 bases and J lost 6, with 10 bases in between. The CDR3 loop reads CATVLVEQYF. CDR3 in DNA: TGTGCCACCGTTTTGGTCGAGCAGTACTTC.

This clone was seen more than once but under ten times. The chain's CDR3 is CASSQAARGADNSPLHF. In DNA form, the CDR3 reads TGTGCCAGCAGCCAGGCCGCGAGGGGAGCGGATAATTCACCCCTCCACTTT. The chain combines TRBV5-8 with TRBJ1-6, with TRBD1 as a possible D gene (5 bases). Trimming stripped 4 bases from V and 5 bases from J, with 19 bases between. This CDR3 spans 17 amino acids. Germline V gene lookup returns CDR1 SGHTS and CDR2 YDEGEE.

The CDR3 DNA follows: TGCGCCAGCAGCCAGTATCAGGGGGCCCTCTACAATGAGCAGTTCTTC. Its protein product is CASSQYQGALYNEQFF. The V call is TRBV4-3, the J call TRBJ2-1; 8 bases map to TRBD1. The CDR3 is made up of 16 amino acids. V trimming: 3 bases; J trimming: 3 bases; junction bases outside the gene matches: 7. Germline V lookup: CDR1 LGHNA, CDR2 YSLEER.

The chain recombines TRBV30 with TRBJ2-2, with a weak D call TRBD2 (5 bases). V lost 4 bases and J 7 bases, leaving 10 bases between the germline ends. The CDR3 totals 12 residues. The germline CDR1 and CDR2 sequences are GTSNPN and SVGIG (reference sequence). For the CDR3, the DNA is TGTGCCTGGATTAGAGGGAGCGGGGAGCTGTTTTTT. Protein sequence: CAWIRGSGELFF.

This chain links TRBV12-5 with TRBJ1-5; D call uncertain. The CDR3 runs to 11 residues. Looked up from germline, CDR1 is LGHNT and CDR2 is FRNRAP. V was shortened by 5 bases and J by 15 bases, with 14 bases between the two germline ends. The CDR3 region has the DNA TGTGCTAGTGGTCCCTTCCCGAGGAGGCATTTT. Its protein product is CASGPFPRRHF.

The V gene is TRBV12-2, the J gene TRBJ2-2; the table's D call of TRBD2 was not tested on the DNA. TRBV12-2 is a recognized pseudogene. CDR3 length equals 17 residues. The CDR3, as DNA: TGTGCAAGTCGCTTAGTAGGATTGGAGCGAGACACCGGGGAGCTGTTTTTT. Amino acid sequence: CASRLVGLERDTGELFF.

The chain joins TRBV28 to TRBJ1-3, with D unresolved. Germline CDR1 reads MDHEN; CDR2 reads SYDVKM. The length of the CDR3 is 16 residues. V was pared by 8 bases and J by 0 bases, with 17 bases between. In DNA, the CDR3 is TGTGCCAGCTCTTCGGGTGGGATAAGCTCTGGAAACACCATATATTTT. Translation: CASSSGGISSGNTIYF.

The gene calls are TRBV27 and TRBJ1-2; D remains ambiguous. V lost 0 bases, J lost 0 bases, and 11 bases lay in between. CDR3 length: 16 amino acids. Germline CDR1 reads MNHEY; CDR2 reads SMNVEV (reference sequence). CDR3 coding DNA: TGTGCCAGCAGTTTATCAGGCGAGGCCGCTAACTATGGCTACACCTTC. This gives the protein CASSLSGEAANYGYTF.

The J gene is TRBJ2-7, the V gene TRBV14; 7 bases match TRBD1. The ends lost 1 base at V and 0 bases at J; junction bases unmatched: 0. CDR1 SGHDN and CDR2 FVKESK come from the germline V gene. The CDR3 has 14 residues. CDR3 region: CASSQGDSSYEQYF. The CDR3, as DNA: TGTGCCAGCAGCCAAGGGGACAGCTCCTACGAGCAGTACTTC. The entire variable domain, with the rest obtained from reference TRBV14 and TRBJ2-7, is as follows: EAGVTQFPSHSVIEKGQTVTLRCDPISGHDNLYWYRRVMGKEIKFLLHFVKESKQDESGMPNNRFLAERTGGTYSTLKVQPAELEDSGVYFCASSQGDSSYEQYFGPGTRLTVT.

Note on this clone: A single base separates this from a much larger clone, so it may be a read error. The sample holds other DNA sequences that translate to the same CDR3. The chain is built from TRBV6-6 and TRBJ1-1; D not resolved. Germline V CDR1 and CDR2: MNHNY, SVGAGI (reference sequence). The CDR3 is 11 amino acids. Between the trimmed V and J ends, which lost 2 bases and 5 bases, there was a span of 3 bases. The CDR3 sequence: CASSYGTEAFF. The CDR3 DNA reads TGTGCCAGCAGTTACGGGACTGAAGCTTTCTTT.

Notes on this clone: This sample also contains other DNA sequences that code for the same CDR3. The chain uses TRBV7-6 and TRBJ2-6; D ambiguous. The V end was cut by 3 bases, the J end by 4 bases, with 7 bases between. The germline V gene has CDR1 SGHVS and CDR2 FNYEAQ. The CDR3 has 14 residues. In nucleotides, the CDR3 is TGTGCCAGCAGCTTGTTACCCGGGGCCAACGTCCTGACTTTC. Translating it yields CASSLLPGANVLTF.

Notes on this clone: Additional DNA sequences in this sample encode the identical CDR3. The rearrangement links TRBV5-1 to TRBJ2-2, with D tentatively TRBD1 (5 bases). The CDR3 totals 15 residues. Germline-derived CDR1 and CDR2 are SGHRS and YFSETQ. Deletions cut 0 bases from V and 2 bases from J, with 8 bases between. The CDR3 here is CASSLGTTNTGELFF. In DNA form, the CDR3 reads TGCGCCAGCAGCTTGGGGACAACAAACACCGGGGAGCTGTTTTTT.

This chain links TRBV7-5 with TRBJ2-7; TRBD1, the D gene given by the table, was not confirmed from the DNA. TRBV7-5 is classified as a pseudogene. CDR3 size: 15 residues. CDR3 sequence (DNA): TGTGCCAGAAGACGGACAGACGACGGATCCTACGAGCAGTACTTC. This gives the protein CARRRTDDGSYEQYF.

The V and J genes are TRBV19 and TRBJ1-4; weak D call: TRBD1 (6 bases). Germline V gene sequence: CDR1 LNHDA, CDR2 SQIVND (reference sequence). The ends were cut back, 3 bases at V and 0 bases at J, with 14 bases in the middle. CDR3 length: 17 residues. The CDR3 nucleotides read TGTGCCAGTAGTATTAGGGACACCCGTTCAACTAATGAAAAACTGTTTTTT. Residues: CASSIRDTRSTNEKLFF.